What follows are 6 T cell receptor beta chains derived from one specimen sequenced in a study of T cell responses to AZD1222 COVID-19 vaccine. Here immunoSEQ multiplex PCR was the method, and the copy in TCRdb shows in-frame clones only, minus some. The data contain 150,000 to 200,000 clones, about 92% of them singletons. The sample was peripheral blood, taken on day 0 of AZD1222 vaccination. These receptors were obtained from an adult in good health.

The chain carries TRBV30 and TRBJ2-1; 10 nucleotides match TRBD2. In germline, CDR1 is GTSNPN, CDR2 SVGIG (reference sequence). The CDR3 extends over 15 amino acids. After removal of 3 bases from V and 0 bases from J, the junction contained 2 bases not matched to a gene. In DNA, the CDR3 is TGTGCCTGGAGAGAGCGGGGGGGCTCCTACAATGAGCAGTTCTTC. This sequence encodes CAWRERGGSYNEQFF.

The rearrangement links TRBV27 to TRBJ2-1; the match to TRBD1 covers 7 bases. The CDR3 consists of 14 residues. The germline V gene encodes CDR1 MNHEY and CDR2 SMNVEV (reference sequence). The V gene end was trimmed by 7 bases and the J gene end by 10 bases; junction bases not matched to a gene: 13. For the CDR3, the DNA is TGTGCCAGCAATGCAGGGGGATCCATGGGGGAGCAGTTCTTC. Amino acids: CASNAGGSMGEQFF.

The chain recombines TRBV5-1 with TRBJ2-3; D gene uncertain. Germline CDR1 is SGHRS and CDR2 is YFSETQ. With 0 bases removed from V and 4 bases from J, the gap between germline ends came to 3 bases. This CDR3 contains 12 residues. The CDR3, as DNA: TGCGCCAGCAGCTTGGAACCAGATACGCAGTATTTT. It yields the protein CASSLEPDTQYF.

The chain employs TRBV11-2 and TRBJ1-3; 7 bases are shared with TRBD1. Germline V gene sequence: CDR1 SGHAT, CDR2 FQNNGV. V shed 4 bases, J shed 0 bases, and the junction held 9 bases outside the gene matches. The CDR3 is made up of 17 amino acids. CDR3 amino acids: CASSSLRDRPSGNTIYF. CDR3 DNA: TGTGCCAGCAGCTCCCTCCGGGACAGACCCTCTGGAAACACCATATATTTT.

This clone was picked up a small number of times. CDR3 sequence: CATTGAGGRYEQYF. CDR3 DNA: TGTGCCACCACAGGGGCTGGTGGTCGTTACGAGCAGTACTTC. The V and J genes are TRBV19 and TRBJ2-7; 7 bases fit TRBD1. After removal of 10 bases from V and 4 bases from J, the junction contained 13 bases not matched to a gene. Looked up from germline, CDR1 is LNHDA and CDR2 is SQIVND (reference sequence). The CDR3 length is 14 residues.

In its sample, this clone was seen once. V usage is TRBV5-1 and J usage is TRBJ2-1; 7 bases match TRBD1. Trimming took 4 bases from V and 3 from J; bases not matched to a gene: 10. The CDR3 covers 16 residues. Germline V gene lookup returns CDR1 SGHRS and CDR2 YFSETQ. In DNA form, the CDR3 reads TGCGCCAGCAGCGGAATTACAGGGGCGATCTACAATGAGCAGTTCTTC. It specifies CASSGITGAIYNEQFF.